These T cell receptor beta chains were read from a single sample in a study of cytomegalovirus exposure and HLA in healthy donors. The table came from immunoSEQ multiplex PCR; TCRdb's copy has only in-frame clones and leaves some out. The sample lists around 76,000 clones, over 60% occurring once. Source material: PBMCs. These receptors were collected from a man in his forties or fifties in good health and CMV-seropositive. Each CDR3 is given with its conserved first and last residue. Each record gives: V gene, clone size, J gene, D gene, CDR3 protein. D genes are given only for firm matches. Not every row has a clone size; where given, it reads once, few, many or a size class.

v_call: TRBV25-1; clone_size: once; j_call: TRBJ1-5; d_call: -; cdr3_aa: CASSEFTGSQPQHF
v_call: TRBV25-1; clone_size: -; j_call: TRBJ2-1; d_call: -; cdr3_aa: CASSALAIIQFF
v_call: TRBV7-9; clone_size: -; j_call: TRBJ2-5; d_call: -; cdr3_aa: CATGFGMEETQYF
v_call: TRBV28; clone_size: few; j_call: TRBJ1-1; d_call: -; cdr3_aa: CASSLSNTEAFF
v_call: TRBV30; clone_size: -; j_call: TRBJ1-2; d_call: -; cdr3_aa: CAWSHTLDSYGYTF
v_call: TRBV5-1; clone_size: -; j_call: TRBJ1-1; d_call: TRBD1; cdr3_aa: CASSQGTGLNTEAFF
v_call: TRBV19; clone_size: many; j_call: TRBJ2-1; d_call: TRBD2; cdr3_aa: CASRRAGGPYEQFF
v_call: TRBV9; clone_size: once; j_call: TRBJ1-2; d_call: -; cdr3_aa: CASSVRDNYGYTF
v_call: TRBV4-1; clone_size: many; j_call: TRBJ1-5; d_call: TRBD1; cdr3_aa: CASSQDAGTGYQPQHF
v_call: TRBV18; clone_size: -; j_call: TRBJ1-2; d_call: -; cdr3_aa: CASSQNRDRYTF
v_call: TRBV14; clone_size: -; j_call: TRBJ2-5; d_call: TRBD1; cdr3_aa: CASSQEPATGSWTQYF
v_call: TRBV12-5; clone_size: few; j_call: TRBJ1-1; d_call: TRBD1; cdr3_aa: CASGLPTGGRNTEAFF
v_call: TRBV4-1; clone_size: few; j_call: TRBJ2-6; d_call: -; cdr3_aa: CASSPPQGSGANVLTF